The 21 T cell receptor beta chains listed next were all sequenced from one sample in a study of graft-versus-host responses after intestinal transplantation. Here immunoSEQ multiplex PCR was the method, and the copy in TCRdb shows in-frame clones only, minus some. Among tens of thousands of clones listed, roughly 94% were seen once. No antigen has been identified for these receptors. The sequencing used unstimulated CD8+ T cells sorted from spleen or lymph node cells, collected before intestinal transplant. These receptors all come from a human donor who received an intestinal transplant.

This chain connects TRBV7-9 to TRBJ2-5; the match to TRBD2 covers 10 bases. Trimming removed 5 bases from V and 1 base from J; junction bases left unmatched: 10. Germline values: CDR1 SEHNR, CDR2 FQNEAQ (reference sequence). The CDR3 is made up of 17 amino acids. CDR3 sequence (DNA): TGTGCCAGCAGCCCGATAGCGGGAGGATGGTCCCAAGAGACCCAGTACTTC. Encoded protein: CASSPIAGGWSQETQYF.

The V and J genes are TRBV4-2 and TRBJ2-2, with D unclear. The V end was cut by 0 bases, the J end by 3 bases, with 8 bases between. Germline CDR1 reads LGHNA; CDR2 reads YNFKEQ. This CDR3 contains 15 residues. CDR3 bases: TGTGCCAGCAGCCAAGAAAGCCAACACACCGGGGAGCTGTTTTTT. Protein: CASSQESQHTGELFF.

This sequence joins TRBV27 and TRBJ2-1; D is ambiguous. This CDR3 spans 14 amino acids. Trimming pared 2 bases from V and 3 bases from J, leaving 8 bases between. Germline V gene data show CDR1 as MNHEY and CDR2 as SMNVEV (reference sequence). In DNA form, the CDR3 reads TGTGCCAGCAGTTTAAGTACCTACTACAATGAGCAGTTCTTC. It codes for CASSLSTYYNEQFF.

The chain couples TRBV30 to TRBJ1-1; no firm D call. Germline V gene data show CDR1 as GTSNPN and CDR2 as SVGIG (reference sequence). Trimming took 2 bases from V and 7 from J, leaving 26 bases between them. The CDR3 length is 17 residues. The DNA of the CDR3 is TGTGCCTGGAGTACGGTACGAGGCAGCCTGAACGACGATGAAGCTTTCTTT. Translated, it gives CAWSTVRGSLNDDEAFF.

The genes are TRBV9 and TRBJ2-5; 9 bases match TRBD2. Unmatched junction bases numbered 10, after V lost 4 bases and J lost 0 bases. CDR1 is SGDLS and CDR2 is YYNGEE in the germline V gene. CDR3 size: 17 residues. The CDR3 reads CASSPNGASGNQETQYF. For the CDR3, the DNA is TGTGCCAGCAGCCCCAATGGGGCTAGCGGGAACCAAGAGACCCAGTACTTC.

The chain has TRBV27 and TRBJ2-7; D is ambiguous. The V end lost 3 bases, the J end lost 2 bases, and 5 bases lay between the germline ends. Germline CDR1 reads MNHEY; CDR2 reads SMNVEV (reference sequence). The CDR3 extends over 12 amino acids. The CDR3 sequence is CASSLWAYEQYF. For the CDR3, the DNA is TGTGCCAGCAGTTTGTGGGCCTACGAGCAGTACTTC.

The genes are TRBV19 and TRBJ1-5; 8 bases map to TRBD1. The CDR3 contains 18 residues. Germline CDR1 and CDR2: LNHDA and SQIVND (reference sequence). With V trimmed by 3 bases and J by 6 bases, 16 bases remained unmatched. For the CDR3, the DNA is TGTGCCAGTAGTATTTGGTTGCAGGGGGCGGTAGGTTTTCAGCCCCAGCATTTT. Encoded protein: CASSIWLQGAVGFQPQHF.

Only a few counts were recorded for this clone. The chain couples TRBV28 to TRBJ2-7; D is perhaps TRBD1 (5 bases). V lost 4 bases, J lost 0 bases, and 7 bases lay in between. Germline loops: CDR1 MDHEN, CDR2 SYDVKM. The CDR3 runs 13 residues. The CDR3 spells CASSWGSSYEQYF. CDR3 nucleotides: TGTGCCAGCAGTTGGGGCAGCTCCTACGAGCAGTACTTC. Full variable domain (rest looked up from reference TRBV28 and TRBJ2-7): DVKVTQSSRYLVKRTGEKVFLECVQDMDHENMFWYRQDPGLGLRLIYFSYDVKMKEKGDIPEGYSVSREKKERFSLILESASTNQTSMYLCASSWGSSYEQYFGPGTRLTVT.

This rearrangement joins TRBV11-3 to TRBJ2-1; D assignment may be TRBD1 or TRBD2 (5 bases each). The CDR3 contains 15 residues. In germline, CDR1 is SGHNT, CDR2 YENEEA. The ends were cut back, 1 base at V and 7 bases at J, with 14 bases in the middle. The CDR3 DNA reads TGTGCCAGCAGCTTAGTTGGGGGATTGGGGAATGAGCAGTTCTTC. Encoded protein: CASSLVGGLGNEQFF.

V and J are TRBV7-9 and TRBJ2-7; D not certain. Trimming stripped 6 bases from V and 0 bases from J, with 15 bases between. CDR1 is SEHNR, CDR2 FQNEAQ, per germline (reference sequence). The CDR3 sequence is 15 residues long. The CDR3 loop is CASSEVVEYSYEQYF. CDR3 coding DNA: TGTGCCAGCAGTGAAGTCGTGGAGTACTCCTACGAGCAGTACTTC.

There are a few counts of this clone. This sequence joins TRBV14 and TRBJ1-4; no firm D call. The CDR3 is made up of 16 amino acids. The germline gives CDR1 SGHDN, CDR2 FVKESK. Trimming removed 2 bases from V and 8 bases from J, with 18 bases in between. In DNA form, the CDR3 reads TGTGCCAGCAGCCAATCTAATTCTGAGGGAGGGGAAAAACTGTTTTTT. Its translation: CASSQSNSEGGEKLFF.

On this clone: Other DNA sequences within the sample encode an identical CDR3. This rearrangement joins TRBV9 to TRBJ2-1, with D tentatively TRBD2 (5 bases). The germline gives CDR1 SGDLS, CDR2 YYNGEE. V lost 0 bases, J lost 0 bases, and 10 bases lay in between. This CDR3 comprises 16 residues. For the CDR3, the DNA is TGTGCCAGCAGCGTAGGAGGTGGGAGCTCCTACAATGAGCAGTTCTTC. Its translation: CASSVGGGSSYNEQFF.

The gene calls are TRBV2 and TRBJ2-7, with TRBD1 as a possible D gene (8 bases). The ends were cut back, 4 bases at V and 2 bases at J, with 12 bases in the middle. There are 14 residues in the CDR3. CDR1 is SNHLY, CDR2 FYNNEI, per germline. The CDR3 nucleotides read TGTGCCAGCAGTGGCACAGGGGGGGCCTACGAGCAGTACTTC. This sequence encodes CASSGTGGAYEQYF.

The V call is TRBV9, the J call TRBJ2-7; 8 positions match TRBD1. This CDR3 contains 15 residues. CDR1 is SGDLS, CDR2 YYNGEE, per germline. J lost 2 bases, V lost 3 bases, and 7 bases had no gene match. For the CDR3, the DNA is TGTGCCAGCAGCGGCCCAGGACAGGGAACCTACGAGCAGTACTTC. Residues: CASSGPGQGTYEQYF.

The chain is built from TRBV7-9 and TRBJ2-7; 7 bases line up with TRBD1. There are 16 residues in the CDR3. Germline CDR1 reads SEHNR; CDR2 reads FQNEAQ (reference sequence). J gave up 2 bases and V 5 bases, and 12 bases lay outside the gene matches. CDR3 bases: TGTGCCAGCAGCCATACCCCCGGGACAGCGACCTACGAGCAGTACTTC. Encoded protein: CASSHTPGTATYEQYF.

The chain combines TRBV6-6 with TRBJ1-1, with 9 positions matching TRBD1. The CDR3 runs to 14 residues. V gave up 2 bases and J gave up 4 bases; unmatched junction bases: 2. Germline CDR1 is MNHNY and CDR2 is SVGAGI (reference sequence). CDR3 in DNA: TGTGCCAGCAGTTACACGACAGGGGGCACTGAAGCTTTCTTT. Amino acid sequence: CASSYTTGGTEAFF.

The rearrangement joins TRBV13 to TRBJ2-5, with D possibly TRBD2 on 6 matching bases. V was pared by 1 base and J by 0 bases, with 9 bases between. CDR1 is PRHDT and CDR2 is FYEKMQ in the germline V gene (reference sequence). This CDR3 has 15 amino acids. The CDR3 region has the DNA TGTGCCAGCAGCTTAGTAGGCGGGAACCAAGAGACCCAGTACTTC. Protein: CASSLVGGNQETQYF.

The CDR3 protein is CASSLGLLSGTEAFF. For the CDR3, the DNA is TGTGCCAGCAGCCTGGGACTCTTGAGTGGGACTGAAGCTTTCTTT. The chain carries TRBV13 and TRBJ1-1; D may be TRBD1 (5 bases). V gave up 5 bases and J gave up 5 bases, with 18 bases separating them. The CDR3 is made up of 15 amino acids. Germline lookup yields CDR1 PRHDT and CDR2 FYEKMQ (reference sequence).

This chain uses TRBV6-5 with TRBJ1-1; tentatively, D is TRBD1 (5 bases). This CDR3 spans 15 amino acids. Germline V gives CDR1 MNHEY, CDR2 SVGAGI. Trimming stripped 6 bases from V and 5 bases from J, with 19 bases between. Here the CDR3 reads CASSQIRGLGTEAFF. CDR3 bases: TGTGCCAGCAGCCAGATAAGGGGTCTAGGGACTGAAGCTTTCTTT.

As regards this clone: The junction does not match germline at one end; this may be a read error. This sequence joins TRBV30 and TRBJ2-1, with D tentatively TRBD1 (7 bases). The CDR3 is 14 amino acids. Germline V lookup: CDR1 GTSNPN, CDR2 SVGIG (reference sequence). The CDR3 loop reads CAWVGRTGYNEQFF. CDR3 bases: TGTGCCTGGGTGGGGAGGACAGGATACAATGAACAGTTCTTC.

The chain has TRBV5-1 and TRBJ2-6; 10 nucleotides line up with TRBD1. The CDR3 is 18 residues long. Germline CDR1 reads SGHRS; CDR2 reads YFSETQ. Trimming removed 5 bases from V and 4 bases from J; junction bases left unmatched: 12. CDR3 nucleotides: TGCGCCAGCAGATTCGGGACAGGGGCCCCGGTGGGGGCCAACGTCCTGACTTTC. Residues: CASRFGTGAPVGANVLTF. The entire variable domain, with the rest obtained from reference TRBV5-1 and TRBJ2-6, is as follows: KAGVTQTPRYLIKTRGQQVTLSCSPISGHRSVSWYQQTPGQGLQFLFEYFSETQRNKGNFPGRFSGRQFSNSRSEMNVSTLELGDSALYLCASRFGTGAPVGANVLTFGAGSRLTVL.